These 2 T cell receptor beta chains originate from one sample sequenced in a study of regulatory T cells in long-lasting Graves disease. Both iRepertoire HTBI primers and Arm-PCR of CDR3 regions were used to build the TCR beta libraries. TCRdb reprocessed the multiplex PCR reads via MiXCR and lists one record per CDR3 protein. The sample holds fewer than 550,000 distinct CDR3 sequences, about 22% seen once. Time point denoted: persistent/refractory GD, antithyroid drugs over 5 years with positive TRAb. Researchers made the TCR library from RNA that was extracted from PBMCs. Sequencing was performed on peripheral blood mononuclear cells (PBMCs), taken when the disease was refractory, from a patient treated with antithyroid drugs. These receptors were taken from a female donor with Graves disease.

This clonotype was counted a few times. The chain has TRBV7-2 and TRBJ2-7; TRBD1 matches at 9 bases. CDR3 length: 15 amino acids. Germline V CDR1 and CDR2: SGHTA, FQGNSA. Losses at the gene ends were 6 bases for V and 4 bases for J; bases not matched to a gene: 10. In nucleotides, the CDR3 is TGTGCCAGCAGTTTCAGATATGGGACAGGGTACGAGCAGTACTTC. This gives the protein CASSFRYGTGYEQYF.

V usage is TRBV10-3 and J usage is TRBJ2-7, with D unresolved. CDR3 length equals 15 residues. V was shortened by 6 bases and J by 0 bases, with 15 bases between the two germline ends. Germline V gives CDR1 ENHRY, CDR2 SYGVKD. CDR3: CAISSELDLSYEQYF. As DNA, the CDR3 is TGTGCCATCAGCAGTGAACTTGACCTCTCCTACGAGCAGTACTTC.